This entry lists 11 T cell receptor beta chains sequenced from one sample in a study of OX40 agonist ivuxolimab in advanced cancers. Measured with immunoSEQ multiplex PCR; TCRdb has only the in-frame clones, and not every one. The table lists about 62,000 clones, 88% of them singletons. The sequencing used CD4+ or CD8+ T cells sorted from blood, collected in a trial of the OX40 agonist ivuxolimab. The receptors derive from an adult with an advanced solid tumor such as melanoma, head and neck, liver or kidney cancer.

The CDR3 here is CASKREAGGTYEQYF. The CDR3 bases are TGTGCCAGCAAAAGGGAGGCGGGGGGGACCTACGAGCAGTACTTC. The rearrangement uses TRBV5-4 and TRBJ2-7, with 9 positions matching TRBD2. Germline V gene sequence: CDR1 SGHNT, CDR2 YYREEE (reference sequence). J was trimmed by 2 bases and V by 6 bases; bases with no gene match: 9. The CDR3 spans 15 residues.

This sequence joins TRBV5-6 and TRBJ1-2; D is unresolved. Trimming removed 0 bases at V and 8 bases at J, with 11 bases between. This CDR3 has 13 residues. The V gene's germline CDR1 is SGHDT and CDR2 YYEEEE. CDR3: CASSLAAGEGYTF. CDR3 nucleotides: TGTGCCAGCAGCTTGGCAGCGGGTGAGGGCTACACCTTC.

The chain carries TRBV7-9 and TRBJ1-4, with 8 positions matching TRBD1. J lost 2 bases, V lost 5 bases, and 7 bases had no gene match. Germline values: CDR1 SEHNR, CDR2 FQNEAQ (reference sequence). There are 16 residues in the CDR3. The CDR3 bases are TGTGCCAGCAGCCTCGGACAGGGAGAGACTAATGAAAAACTGTTTTTT. It translates to CASSLGQGETNEKLFF. Using reference TRBV7-9 and TRBJ1-4 for the parts outside the CDR3, the full variable domain is DTGVSQNPRHKITKRGQNVTFRCDPISEHNRLYWYRQTLGQGPEFLTYFQNEAQLEKSRLLSDRFSAERPKGSFSTLEIQRTEQGDSAMYLCASSLGQGETNEKLFFGSGTQLSVL.

The chain couples TRBV5-1 to TRBJ2-5; D is possibly TRBD1 (5 bases). V dropped 3 bases and J dropped 4 bases, with 10 bases sitting between them. This CDR3 contains 13 residues. Germline-derived CDR1 and CDR2 are SGHRS and YFSETQ. In DNA form, the CDR3 reads TGCGCCAGCAGCTCTCAGGGTGGAGAGACCCAGTACTTC. This gives the protein CASSSQGGETQYF.

The rearrangement uses TRBV7-2 and TRBJ2-2; 8 nucleotides agree with TRBD1. The germline V gene encodes CDR1 SGHTA and CDR2 FQGNSA. Trimming at V came to 5 bases and at J to 3 bases, leaving 5 bases not matched to a gene. The CDR3 totals 15 residues. The CDR3 is CASSGRGRDTGELFF. The CDR3 DNA sequence: TGTGCCAGCAGCGGCAGGGGGCGCGACACCGGGGAGCTGTTTTTT.

The chain links TRBV30 to TRBJ1-5; D not resolved. Between the trimmed V and J ends, which lost 0 bases and 4 bases, there was a span of 10 bases. The germline V gene has CDR1 GTSNPN and CDR2 SVGIG (reference sequence). This CDR3 is built from 14 residues. For the CDR3, the DNA is TGTGCCTGGAGTGTAGCTCAGGTTAATCAGCCCCAGCATTTT. Its protein is CAWSVAQVNQPQHF.

The chain recombines TRBV7-7 with TRBJ2-2, with 8 positions matching TRBD1. Germline CDR1 SSHAT, CDR2 FNYEAQ (reference sequence). V shed 1 base and J 3 bases; nucleotides not matched to a gene: 4. The CDR3 covers 16 residues. The CDR3 sequence is CASSLESGGDTGELFF. CDR3 coding DNA: TGTGCCAGCAGCTTAGAGTCAGGGGGCGACACCGGGGAGCTGTTTTTT.

This clone was seen just once. The V call is TRBV28, the J call TRBJ1-2; 8 positions match TRBD1. The CDR3 is 15 residues long. Germline CDR1 reads MDHEN; CDR2 reads SYDVKM. The ends lost 6 bases at V and 2 bases at J; junction bases unmatched: 8. As DNA, the CDR3 is TGTGCCAGCAGCCGTGGGGGGACAGGAAACTATGGCTACACCTTC. Its protein is CASSRGGTGNYGYTF.

The chain carries TRBV7-2 and TRBJ2-5; D call uncertain. Between the trimmed V and J ends, which lost 1 base and 4 bases, there was a span of 16 bases. The CDR3 runs 16 residues. CDR1 is SGHTA, CDR2 FQGNSA, per germline. The CDR3 DNA reads as TGTGCCAGCAGCTTAGGGGCAGACCCGAGCATAGAGACCCAGTACTTC. As protein: CASSLGADPSIETQYF.

This clone has just a few counts. The J gene is TRBJ2-7, the V gene TRBV20-1; D unclear. The CDR3 is 11 amino acids. V was trimmed by 3 bases and J by 2 bases, leaving 5 bases between them. Germline CDR1 is DFQATT and CDR2 is SNEGSKA (reference sequence). In DNA form, the CDR3 reads TGCAGTGCTAGCGGCGCCTACGAGCAGTACTTC. Translated: CSASGAYEQYF.

V gene TRBV7-2 combines with J gene TRBJ2-5; TRBD1 matches 10 bases. Germline V gene data show CDR1 as SGHTA and CDR2 as FQGNSA. Trimming at V came to 5 bases and at J to 5 bases, leaving 5 bases not matched to a gene. This CDR3 comprises 14 residues. The CDR3 DNA follows: TGTGCCAGCAGCGGGACAGGGGCTTTGGAGACCCAGTACTTC. It encodes CASSGTGALETQYF.